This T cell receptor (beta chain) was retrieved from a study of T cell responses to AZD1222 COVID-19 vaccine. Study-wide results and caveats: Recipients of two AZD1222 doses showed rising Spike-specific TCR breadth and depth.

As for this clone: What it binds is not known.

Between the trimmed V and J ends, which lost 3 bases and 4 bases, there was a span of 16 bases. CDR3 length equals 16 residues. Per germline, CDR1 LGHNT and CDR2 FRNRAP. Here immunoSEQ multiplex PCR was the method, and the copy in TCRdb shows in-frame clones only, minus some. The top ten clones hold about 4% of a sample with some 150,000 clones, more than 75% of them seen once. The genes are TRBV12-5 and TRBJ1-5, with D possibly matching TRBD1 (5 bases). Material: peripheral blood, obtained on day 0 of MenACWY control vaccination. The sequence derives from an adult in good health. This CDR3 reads CASGLGEGAANQPQHF. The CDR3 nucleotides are TGTGCTAGTGGTTTAGGGGAAGGGGCCGCTAATCAGCCCCAGCATTTT.